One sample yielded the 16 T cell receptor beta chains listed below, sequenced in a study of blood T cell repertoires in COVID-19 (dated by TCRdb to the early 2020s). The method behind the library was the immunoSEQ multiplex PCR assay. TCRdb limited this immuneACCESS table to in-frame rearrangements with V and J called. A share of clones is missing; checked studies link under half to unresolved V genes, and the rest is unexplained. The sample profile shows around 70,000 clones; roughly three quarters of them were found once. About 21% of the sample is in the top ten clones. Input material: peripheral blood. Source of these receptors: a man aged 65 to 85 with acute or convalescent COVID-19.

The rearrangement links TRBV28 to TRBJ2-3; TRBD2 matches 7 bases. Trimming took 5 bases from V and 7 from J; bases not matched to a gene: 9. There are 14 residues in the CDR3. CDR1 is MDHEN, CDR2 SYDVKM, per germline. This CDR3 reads CASSIRLAGNTQYF. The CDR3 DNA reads TGTGCCAGCAGTATTCGACTAGCAGGGAATACGCAGTATTTT.

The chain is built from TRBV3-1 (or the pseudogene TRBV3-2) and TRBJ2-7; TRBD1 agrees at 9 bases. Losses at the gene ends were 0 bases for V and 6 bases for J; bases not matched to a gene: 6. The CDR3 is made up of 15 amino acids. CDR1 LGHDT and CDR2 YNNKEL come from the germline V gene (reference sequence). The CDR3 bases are TGTGCCAGCAGCCAAGATTCACAGGGGGCTTTCGAGCAGTACTTC. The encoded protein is CASSQDSQGAFEQYF.

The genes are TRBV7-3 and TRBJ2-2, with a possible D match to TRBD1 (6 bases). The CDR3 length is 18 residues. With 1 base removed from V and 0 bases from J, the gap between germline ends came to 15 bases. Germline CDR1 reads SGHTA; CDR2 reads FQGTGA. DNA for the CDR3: TGTGCCAGCAGCTTAAGAGGGCCAGGGGCTTCGAACACCGGGGAGCTGTTTTTT. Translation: CASSLRGPGASNTGELFF.

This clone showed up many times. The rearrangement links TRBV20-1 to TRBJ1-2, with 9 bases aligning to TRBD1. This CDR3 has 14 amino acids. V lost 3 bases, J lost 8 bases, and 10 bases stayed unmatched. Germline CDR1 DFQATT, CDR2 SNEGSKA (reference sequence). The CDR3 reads CSASPGTGRGGYTF. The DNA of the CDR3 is TGCAGTGCTAGTCCCGGGACAGGGCGAGGAGGCTACACCTTC.

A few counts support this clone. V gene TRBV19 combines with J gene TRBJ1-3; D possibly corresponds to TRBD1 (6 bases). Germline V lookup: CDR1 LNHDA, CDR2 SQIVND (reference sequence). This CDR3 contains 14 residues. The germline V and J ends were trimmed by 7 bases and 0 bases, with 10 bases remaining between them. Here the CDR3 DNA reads TGTGCCAGTAAGGACAGAGGCTCTGGAAACACCATATATTTT. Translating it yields CASKDRGSGNTIYF.

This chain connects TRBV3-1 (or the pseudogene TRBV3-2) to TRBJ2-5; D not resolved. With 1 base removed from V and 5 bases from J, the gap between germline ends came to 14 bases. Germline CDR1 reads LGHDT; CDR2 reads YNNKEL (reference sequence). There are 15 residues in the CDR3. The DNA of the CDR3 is TGTGCCAGCAGCCAAGCCGAACAGTATAGGGAGACCCAGTACTTC. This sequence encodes CASSQAEQYRETQYF.

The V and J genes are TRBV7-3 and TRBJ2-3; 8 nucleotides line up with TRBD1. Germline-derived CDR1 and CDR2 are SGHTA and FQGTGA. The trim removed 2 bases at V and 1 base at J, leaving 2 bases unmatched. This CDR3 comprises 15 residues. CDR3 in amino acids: CASSLGTGRTDTQYF. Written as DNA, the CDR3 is TGTGCCAGCAGCTTAGGGACAGGCCGCACAGATACGCAGTATTTT.

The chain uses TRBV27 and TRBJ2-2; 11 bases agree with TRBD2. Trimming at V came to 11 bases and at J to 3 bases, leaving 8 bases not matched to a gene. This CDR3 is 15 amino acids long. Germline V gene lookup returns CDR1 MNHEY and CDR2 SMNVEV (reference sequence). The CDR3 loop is CAGNLGLADTGELFF. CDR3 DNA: TGTGCCGGGAACCTGGGACTAGCGGACACCGGGGAGCTGTTTTTT.

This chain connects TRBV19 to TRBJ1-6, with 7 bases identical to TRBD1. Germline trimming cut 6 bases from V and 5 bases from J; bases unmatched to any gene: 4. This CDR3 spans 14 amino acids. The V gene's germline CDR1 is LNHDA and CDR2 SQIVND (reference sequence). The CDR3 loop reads CASRATGDNSPLHF. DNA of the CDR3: TGTGCCAGTAGAGCTACAGGGGATAATTCACCCCTCCACTTT.

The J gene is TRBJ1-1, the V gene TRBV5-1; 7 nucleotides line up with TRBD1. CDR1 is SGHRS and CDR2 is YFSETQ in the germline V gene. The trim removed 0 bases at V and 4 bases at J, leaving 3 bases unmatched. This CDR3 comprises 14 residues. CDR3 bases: TGCGCCAGCAGCTTGGGCGACAGGGTCACTGAAGCTTTCTTT. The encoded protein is CASSLGDRVTEAFF.

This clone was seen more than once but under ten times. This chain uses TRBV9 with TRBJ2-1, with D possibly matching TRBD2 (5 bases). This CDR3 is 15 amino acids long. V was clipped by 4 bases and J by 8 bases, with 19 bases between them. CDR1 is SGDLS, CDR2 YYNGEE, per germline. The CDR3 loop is CASSPMDSLGHEQFF. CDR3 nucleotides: TGTGCCAGCAGCCCTATGGACTCCCTAGGGCATGAGCAGTTCTTC.

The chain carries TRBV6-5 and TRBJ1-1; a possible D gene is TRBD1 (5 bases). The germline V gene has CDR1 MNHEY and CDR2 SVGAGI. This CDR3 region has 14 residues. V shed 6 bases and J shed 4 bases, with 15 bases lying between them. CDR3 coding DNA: TGTGCCAGCAGCGTAGCGGGGCCAGGCACTGAAGCTTTCTTT. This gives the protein CASSVAGPGTEAFF.

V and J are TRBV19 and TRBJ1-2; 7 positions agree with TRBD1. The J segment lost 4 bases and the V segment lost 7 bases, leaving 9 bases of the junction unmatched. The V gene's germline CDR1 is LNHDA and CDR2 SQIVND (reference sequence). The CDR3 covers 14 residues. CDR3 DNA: TGTGCCAGTACTCTGACAGGGACTCTCTATGGCTACACCTTC. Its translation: CASTLTGTLYGYTF.

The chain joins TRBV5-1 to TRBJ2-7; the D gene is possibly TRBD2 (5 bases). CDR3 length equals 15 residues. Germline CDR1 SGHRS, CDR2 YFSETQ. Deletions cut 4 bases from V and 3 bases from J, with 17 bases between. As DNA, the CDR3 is TGCGCCAGCAGCCCCTCGACCCTCCGGGGCTACGAGCAGTACTTC. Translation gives CASSPSTLRGYEQYF.

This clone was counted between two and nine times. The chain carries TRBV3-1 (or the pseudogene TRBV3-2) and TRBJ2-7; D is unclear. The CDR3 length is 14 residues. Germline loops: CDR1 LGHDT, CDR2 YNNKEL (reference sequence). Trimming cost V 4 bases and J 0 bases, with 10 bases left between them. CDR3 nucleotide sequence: TGTGCCAGCAGCCCCCGAGGCCTCTCCTACGAGCAGTACTTC. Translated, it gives CASSPRGLSYEQYF.

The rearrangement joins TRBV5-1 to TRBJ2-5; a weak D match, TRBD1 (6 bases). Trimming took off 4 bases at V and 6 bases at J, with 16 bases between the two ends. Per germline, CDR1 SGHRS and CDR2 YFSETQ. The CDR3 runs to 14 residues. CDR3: CASSPRTDGKTQYF. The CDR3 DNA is TGCGCCAGCAGCCCCCGGACAGACGGGAAGACCCAGTACTTC.